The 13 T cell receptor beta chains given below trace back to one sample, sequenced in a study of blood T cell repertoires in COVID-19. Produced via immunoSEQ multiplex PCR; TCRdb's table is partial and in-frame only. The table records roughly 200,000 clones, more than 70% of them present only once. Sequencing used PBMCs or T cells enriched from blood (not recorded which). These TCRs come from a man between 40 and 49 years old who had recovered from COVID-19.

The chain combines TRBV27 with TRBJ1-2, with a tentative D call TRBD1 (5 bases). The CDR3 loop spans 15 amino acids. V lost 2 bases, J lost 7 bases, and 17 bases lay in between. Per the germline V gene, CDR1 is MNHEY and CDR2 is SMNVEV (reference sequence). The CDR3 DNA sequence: TGTGCCAGCAGTTTAGCGGGAAGGGACGGCGGTGGCTACACCTTC. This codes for CASSLAGRDGGGYTF.

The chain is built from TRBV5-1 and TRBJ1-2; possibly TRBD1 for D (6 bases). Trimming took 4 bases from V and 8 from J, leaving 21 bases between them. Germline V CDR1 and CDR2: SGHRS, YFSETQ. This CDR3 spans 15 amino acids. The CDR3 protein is CASSLMDSSSRGYTF. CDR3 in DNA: TGCGCCAGCAGCCTAATGGACAGCTCCTCGAGAGGCTACACCTTC.

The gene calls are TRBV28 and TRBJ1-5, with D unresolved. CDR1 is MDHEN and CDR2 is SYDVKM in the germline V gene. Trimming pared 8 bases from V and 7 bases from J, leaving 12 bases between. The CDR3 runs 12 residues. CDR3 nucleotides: TGTGCCAGCGCTACAGTGGGCCAGCCCCAGCATTTT. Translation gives CASATVGQPQHF.

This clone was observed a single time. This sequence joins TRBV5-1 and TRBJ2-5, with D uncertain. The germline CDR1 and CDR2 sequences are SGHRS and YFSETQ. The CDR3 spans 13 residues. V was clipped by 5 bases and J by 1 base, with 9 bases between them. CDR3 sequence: CASSPGSQETQYF. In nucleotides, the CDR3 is TGCGCCAGCAGTCCAGGCAGCCAAGAGACCCAGTACTTC.

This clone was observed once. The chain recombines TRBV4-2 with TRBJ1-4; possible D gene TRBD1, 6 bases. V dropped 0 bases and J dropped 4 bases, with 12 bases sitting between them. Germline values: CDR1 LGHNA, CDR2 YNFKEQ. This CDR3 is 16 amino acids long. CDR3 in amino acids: CASSQDPGQNNEKLFF. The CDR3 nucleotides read TGTGCCAGCAGCCAAGATCCAGGACAGAATAATGAAAAACTGTTTTTT.

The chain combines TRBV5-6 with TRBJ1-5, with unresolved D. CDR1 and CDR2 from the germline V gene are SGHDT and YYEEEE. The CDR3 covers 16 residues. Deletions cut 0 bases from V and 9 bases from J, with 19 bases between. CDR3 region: CASSLALSGLTGPQHF. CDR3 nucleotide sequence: TGTGCCAGCAGCTTGGCCCTTTCCGGCCTAACGGGGCCCCAGCATTTT.

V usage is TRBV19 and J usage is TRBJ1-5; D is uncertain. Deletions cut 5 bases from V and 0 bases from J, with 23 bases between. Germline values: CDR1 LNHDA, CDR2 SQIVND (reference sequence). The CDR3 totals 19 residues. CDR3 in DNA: TGTGCCAGTAGTGCTGTCCTCGAGTCGGGGAGGGATAGCAATCAGCCCCAGCATTTT. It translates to CASSAVLESGRDSNQPQHF.

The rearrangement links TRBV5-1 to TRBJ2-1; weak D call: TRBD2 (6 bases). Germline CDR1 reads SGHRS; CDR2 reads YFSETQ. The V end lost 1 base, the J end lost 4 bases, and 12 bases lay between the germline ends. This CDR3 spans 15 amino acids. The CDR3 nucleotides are TGCGCCAGCAGCTTGTCGGGACTGAAGTACAATGAGCAGTTCTTC. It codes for CASSLSGLKYNEQFF.

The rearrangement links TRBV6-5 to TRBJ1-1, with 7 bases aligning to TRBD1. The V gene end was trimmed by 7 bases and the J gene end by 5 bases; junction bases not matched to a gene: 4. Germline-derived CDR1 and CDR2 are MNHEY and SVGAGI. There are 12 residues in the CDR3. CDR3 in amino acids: CASTDRLTEAFF. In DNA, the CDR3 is TGTGCCAGCACGGACAGGCTTACTGAAGCTTTCTTT.

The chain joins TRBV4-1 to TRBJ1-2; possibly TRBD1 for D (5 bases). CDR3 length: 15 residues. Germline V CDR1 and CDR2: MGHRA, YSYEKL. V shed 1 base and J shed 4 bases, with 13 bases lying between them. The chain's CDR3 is CASSQVLGGVYGYTF. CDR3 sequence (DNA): TGCGCCAGCAGCCAAGTCCTCGGGGGGGTCTATGGCTACACCTTC.

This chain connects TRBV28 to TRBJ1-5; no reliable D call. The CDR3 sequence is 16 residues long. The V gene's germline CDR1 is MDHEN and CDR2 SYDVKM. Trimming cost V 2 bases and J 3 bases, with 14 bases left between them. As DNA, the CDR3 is TGTGCCAGCAGTTTACTTCGGGGTATGAACAATCAGCCCCAGCATTTT. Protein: CASSLLRGMNNQPQHF.

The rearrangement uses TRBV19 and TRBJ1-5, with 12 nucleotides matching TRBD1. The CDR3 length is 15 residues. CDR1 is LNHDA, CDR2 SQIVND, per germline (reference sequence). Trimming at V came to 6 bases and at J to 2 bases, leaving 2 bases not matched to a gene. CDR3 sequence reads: CASRGTGGGNQPQHF. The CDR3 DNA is TGTGCCAGTAGGGGGACAGGGGGCGGCAATCAGCCCCAGCATTTT.

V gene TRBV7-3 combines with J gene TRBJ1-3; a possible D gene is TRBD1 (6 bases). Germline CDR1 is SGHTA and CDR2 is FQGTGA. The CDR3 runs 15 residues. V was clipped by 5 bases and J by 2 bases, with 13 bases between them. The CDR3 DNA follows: TGTGCCAGCAGCAAGGGGGTAGGGACTGGAAACACCATATATTTT. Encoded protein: CASSKGVGTGNTIYF. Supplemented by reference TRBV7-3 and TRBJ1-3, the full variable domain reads GAGVSQTPSNKVTEKGKYVELRCDPISGHTALYWYRQSLGQGPEFLIYFQGTGAADDSGLPNDRFFAVRPEGSVSTLKIQRTERGDSAVYLCASSKGVGTGNTIYFGEGSWLTVV.